One and the same sample provided the 25 T cell receptor beta chains below, sequenced in a study of T cell repertoires in cytomegalovirus infection. Their target antigens are unknown. TCRdb itself ran the reads through MiXCR, one entry per CDR3 protein. The table records 20,000 to 30,000 distinct CDR3 sequences, about 22% of them present only once. This specimen consisted of CD8+ T cells from cultured PBMCs, obtained from culture after CMV antigen stimulation. These receptor sequences come from a human donor in good health (CMV status not recorded). Some clones in this sample may be carry-over from other donors' samples.

The chain recombines TRBV6-6 with TRBJ1-5; D might be TRBD1 (5 bases). This CDR3 spans 14 amino acids. V shed 3 bases and J shed 7 bases, with 13 bases lying between them. The germline V gene encodes CDR1 MNHNY and CDR2 SVGAGI (reference sequence). CDR3 DNA sequence: TGTGCCAGCAGTTATGCGGGGGGGAGACAGCCCCAGCATTTT. Amino acids: CASSYAGGRQPQHF.

This clonotype has only a few counts. This chain joins TRBV28 and TRBJ2-7; no firm D call. The CDR3 runs 14 residues. Germline lookup yields CDR1 MDHEN and CDR2 SYDVKM. Deletions cut 5 bases from V and 3 bases from J, with 14 bases between. In nucleotides, the CDR3 is TGTGCCAGCAGTCGGGTGTCAGAAGGCTACGAGCAGTACTTC. This gives the protein CASSRVSEGYEQYF.

With regard to this clonotype: An end of the junction does not agree with germline; a read error may underlie this. This rearrangement joins TRBV20-1 to TRBJ1-1; D perhaps matches TRBD1 (5 bases). Germline V gene sequence: CDR1 DFQATT, CDR2 SNEGSKA (reference sequence). This CDR3 comprises 18 residues. Written as DNA, the CDR3 is TGCAGTGCCAGAGACCCGGCAGGGTGGCCCATTGGTCAAACTGAAGCTTTCTTT. It translates to CSARDPAGWPIGQTEAFF.

This chain connects TRBV19 to TRBJ1-2; 7 bases align to TRBD1. The CDR3 loop spans 14 amino acids. V shed 3 bases, J shed 1 base, and the junction held 2 bases outside the gene matches. Germline assignment: CDR1 LNHDA and CDR2 SQIVND (reference sequence). This CDR3 is CASSIGTVNYGYTF. CDR3 bases: TGTGCCAGTAGTATCGGGACAGTTAACTATGGCTACACCTTC.

This clonotype was seen at least ten times. The rearrangement links TRBV7-8 to TRBJ1-6, with no clear D. Trimming shortened V by 1 base and J by 7 bases, and 17 bases separated the two germline ends. In germline, CDR1 is SGHVS, CDR2 FQNEAQ. The CDR3 totals 17 residues. Here the CDR3 DNA reads TGTGCCAGCAGCTTAGTGACCGGAAGGGTAGAGAATTCACCCCTCCACTTT. It encodes CASSLVTGRVENSPLHF.

The chain is built from TRBV5-1 and TRBJ2-5; TRBD1 aligns across 8 bases. The germline V gene has CDR1 SGHRS and CDR2 YFSETQ. The CDR3 has 14 residues. Germline trimming cut 4 bases from V and 2 bases from J; bases unmatched to any gene: 4. The CDR3 sequence is CASSITGGQETQYF. CDR3 nucleotide sequence: TGCGCCAGCAGCATCACAGGGGGTCAAGAGACCCAGTACTTC.

About this clonotype itself: A read error may be the cause here, since a much bigger clone is one base away. The chain joins TRBV7-2 to TRBJ2-3; TRBD2 matches 7 bases. The CDR3 has 16 residues. The V gene's germline CDR1 is SGHTA and CDR2 FQGNSA. Here the CDR3 reads CASSRRRGFSTDTLYF. The CDR3 bases are TGTGCCAGCAGCCGTAGGCGGGGGTTTAGCACAGATACGCTGTATTTT. The whole variable domain, filled in from reference TRBV7-2 and TRBJ2-3, reads GAGVSQSPSNKVTEKGKDVELRCDPISGHTALYWYRQSLGQGLEFLIYFQGNSAPDKSGLPSDRFSAERTGGSVSTLTIQRTQQEDSAVYLCASSRRRGFSTDTLYFGPGTRLTVL.

The table lists this clonotype with many counts. This chain links TRBV7-2 with TRBJ2-7; the D is unclear. The germline gives CDR1 SGHTA, CDR2 FQGNSA. Deletions cut 2 bases from V and 5 bases from J, with 10 bases between. The CDR3 is 13 residues long. This CDR3 is CASSLSRIDEQYF. The CDR3 bases are TGTGCCAGCAGCTTAAGCCGCATCGACGAGCAGTACTTC.

The table lists this clonotype with many counts. V is TRBV20-1 and J is TRBJ2-2; TRBD2 matches 10 bases. Germline CDR1 and CDR2: DFQATT and SNEGSKA (reference sequence). This CDR3 region has 18 residues. J lost 7 bases, V lost 0 bases, and 14 bases had no gene match. CDR3 region: CSARDHDSGGAAVGELFF. DNA of the CDR3: TGCAGTGCTAGAGATCACGACAGCGGGGGGGCCGCGGTCGGGGAGCTGTTTTTT.

This clonotype has only a few counts. The rearrangement joins TRBV7-9 to TRBJ1-6, with a weak D call TRBD1 (5 bases). CDR3 size: 15 residues. Germline-derived CDR1 and CDR2 are SEHNR and FQNEAQ (reference sequence). V was pared by 5 bases and J by 7 bases, with 15 bases between. CDR3 in amino acids: CASSPIRGANSPLHF. CDR3 DNA: TGTGCCAGCAGCCCCATCCGGGGCGCAAATTCACCCCTCCACTTT.

The DNA for the CDR3 is TGTGCCAGTAGTATAGGGGCTCTTAGCACAGATACGCAGTATTTT. It translates to CASSIGALSTDTQYF. The chain recombines TRBV19 with TRBJ2-3; D is ambiguous. CDR3 size: 15 residues. Germline lookup yields CDR1 LNHDA and CDR2 SQIVND (reference sequence). Trimming left V 1 base short and J 0 bases short, with 8 bases between.

This clonotype has at least ten counts. The chain joins TRBV29-1 to TRBJ1-1; tentative D call: TRBD1 (5 bases). Per germline, CDR1 SQVTM and CDR2 ANQGSEA. CDR3 size: 14 residues. The V end was cut by 4 bases, the J end by 0 bases, with 12 bases between. CDR3 in amino acids: CSVVPTVLNTEAFF. CDR3 nucleotides: TGCAGCGTTGTCCCGACAGTCCTGAACACTGAAGCTTTCTTT.

There are many counts of this clonotype. The gene calls are TRBV11-2 and TRBJ2-3, with 7 bases that match TRBD2. Trimming at V came to 1 base and at J to 6 bases, leaving 1 base not matched to a gene. The V gene's germline CDR1 is SGHAT and CDR2 FQNNGV. The CDR3 loop spans 13 amino acids. The CDR3, as DNA: TGTGCCAGCAGCTTAGCACTAGCGGATACGCAGTATTTT. Amino acid sequence: CASSLALADTQYF. The complete variable domain, with remaining parts taken from reference TRBV11-2 and TRBJ2-3, reads EAGVAQSPRYKIIEKRQSVAFWCNPISGHATLYWYQQILGQGPKLLIQFQNNGVVDDSQLPKDRFSAERLKGVDSTLKIQPAKLEDSAVYLCASSLALADTQYFGPGTRLTVL.

The CDR3 is CASSQGQGDSGEQYF. The CDR3 region has the DNA TGTGCCAGCAGCCAGGGACAGGGGGATTCGGGGGAGCAGTACTTC. The chain combines TRBV6-1 with TRBJ2-7, with 11 bases aligning to TRBD1. The CDR3 consists of 15 residues. The junction had 11 bases not matched to a gene; V was cut back by 6 bases and J by 7 bases. Germline CDR1 MNHNS, CDR2 SASEGT.

At least ten counts were recorded for this clonotype. The chain is built from TRBV28 and TRBJ2-3; D gene uncertain. With 6 bases removed from V and 0 bases from J, the gap between germline ends came to 19 bases. The CDR3 runs 17 residues. Germline V gene sequence: CDR1 MDHEN, CDR2 SYDVKM. This CDR3 is CASSTPLHLTSTDTQYF. The CDR3 bases are TGTGCCAGCAGCACGCCACTCCACCTCACTAGCACAGATACGCAGTATTTT.

This clonotype appeared a single time. V gene TRBV27 combines with J gene TRBJ1-1, with D perhaps TRBD1 (5 bases). Germline-derived CDR1 and CDR2 are MNHEY and SMNVEV (reference sequence). The V and J ends lost 1 base and 6 bases respectively, with 9 bases between them. The CDR3 consists of 13 residues. CDR3 coding DNA: TGTGCCAGCAGTTTATATCCGGGGGCTGAAGCTTTCTTT. Its protein is CASSLYPGAEAFF.

Only a few counts were recorded for this clonotype. This chain links TRBV6-5 with TRBJ1-6, with a possible D match to TRBD1 (5 bases). With 3 bases removed from V and 10 bases from J, the gap between germline ends came to 16 bases. Germline CDR1 reads MNHEY; CDR2 reads SVGAGI. The CDR3 spans 15 residues. This chain's CDR3 is CASSYETGGVSPLHF. CDR3 DNA sequence: TGTGCCAGCAGTTATGAAACAGGAGGGGTCTCACCCCTCCACTTT.

This clonotype was counted many times. The chain couples TRBV4-1 to TRBJ1-1; TRBD1 matches 7 bases. There are 17 residues in the CDR3. Germline trimming cut 1 base from V and 0 bases from J; bases unmatched to any gene: 8. From germline, CDR1 is MGHRA and CDR2 YSYEKL. CDR3 nucleotide sequence: TGCGCCAGCAGCCAAGCTCGTTGGGACAGCATGAACACTGAAGCTTTCTTT. It is translated as CASSQARWDSMNTEAFF.

CDR3: CASSSRRGQGRWSNYGYTF. CDR3 DNA sequence: TGTGCCAGCAGTTCCCGACGGGGGCAGGGTCGATGGAGTAACTATGGCTACACCTTC. The V call is TRBV12-3 or TRBV12-4, the J call TRBJ1-2; tentatively, D is TRBD1 (6 bases). The CDR3 loop spans 19 amino acids. The V end was cut by 4 bases, the J end by 1 base, with 25 bases between.

The chain uses TRBV27 and TRBJ1-2; 9 bases are shared with TRBD1. The CDR3 consists of 17 residues. Per germline, CDR1 MNHEY and CDR2 SMNVEV (reference sequence). With V trimmed by 3 bases and J by 4 bases, 12 bases remained unmatched. The DNA for the CDR3 is TGTGCCAGCAGTTTCTCCGAGGGGACAGGGCCCCTCTATGGCTACACCTTC. Its translation: CASSFSEGTGPLYGYTF.

J is TRBJ1-6 and V is TRBV4-1; D not certain. This CDR3 is built from 15 residues. The germline V gene has CDR1 MGHRA and CDR2 YSYEKL. The germline V and J ends were trimmed by 0 bases and 9 bases, with 12 bases remaining between them. CDR3 sequence (DNA): TGCGCCAGCAGCCAAGAGGTTATGGGCATTTCACCCCTCCACTTT. Protein product: CASSQEVMGISPLHF.

This clonotype was seen at least ten times. The chain joins TRBV6-1 to TRBJ2-4; TRBD1 agrees at 7 bases. The CDR3 consists of 14 residues. Unmatched junction bases numbered 5, after V lost 5 bases and J lost 4 bases. CDR1 MNHNS and CDR2 SASEGT come from the germline V gene. The CDR3, as DNA: TGTGCCAGCAGTACCGGGACAGAAAAAAACATTCAGTACTTC. Translated, it gives CASSTGTEKNIQYF.

The chain uses TRBV13 and TRBJ1-1, with 9 bases that match TRBD1. CDR3 length: 14 amino acids. Germline V gives CDR1 PRHDT, CDR2 FYEKMQ (reference sequence). The junction had 7 bases not matched to a gene; V was cut back by 5 bases and J by 6 bases. The CDR3 is CASSLGDREAEAFF. The CDR3 region has the DNA TGTGCCAGCAGCCTGGGGGACAGGGAGGCTGAAGCTTTCTTT.

This clonotype has only a few counts. The V and J genes are TRBV29-1 and TRBJ1-2; 9 nucleotides match TRBD1. V lost 2 bases to trimming and J lost 7 bases; unmatched junction nucleotides: 5. Per the germline V gene, CDR1 is SQVTM and CDR2 is ANQGSEA. CDR3 size: 13 residues. CDR3 sequence reads: CSVELGTGFGYTF. The CDR3, as DNA: TGCAGCGTTGAACTCGGGACAGGGTTTGGCTACACCTTC.

The chain recombines TRBV27 with TRBJ1-5, with D perhaps matching TRBD1 (5 bases). Germline V gene lookup returns CDR1 MNHEY and CDR2 SMNVEV (reference sequence). The V end lost 2 bases, the J end lost 10 bases, and 15 bases lay between the germline ends. CDR3 length: 14 amino acids. CDR3 amino acids: CASSLQGSPGPQHF. CDR3 DNA: TGTGCCAGCAGTTTACAGGGATCCCCAGGACCCCAGCATTTT.